These 6 T cell receptor beta chains share one sample of origin, sequenced in a study of Ad26.COV2.S vaccination and SARS-CoV-2 variants. Treatment indicated: around 19 received Ad26.COV2.S at low or high dose, single or two shots; roughly five received placebo; per-sample allocation not given. The study sampled participants on day 63 after the first vaccine or placebo injection. Here immunoSEQ multiplex PCR was the method, and the copy in TCRdb shows in-frame clones only, minus some. The table has roughly 350,000 clones, around 89% seen once. Sample: peripheral blood, taken in a trial of Ad26.COV2.S vaccine versus placebo. These receptors were obtained from a person between 18 and 65 years old who received the Ad26.COV2.S COVID-19 vaccine or a placebo.

The table lists this clone with a count of one. One end of the junction does not line up with germline, which may come from a read error. The CDR3 DNA follows: TGTGCTAGCAGCTACCGGACTAGCGGGGGGGAAGAGACCCAGTACTTC. Protein: CASSYRTSGGEETQYF. The rearrangement links TRBV7-7 to TRBJ2-5, with 15 bases identical to TRBD2. This CDR3 has 16 residues. Germline V CDR1 and CDR2: SSHAT, FNYEAQ (reference sequence).

The chain links TRBV7-8 to TRBJ2-7; D is ambiguous. CDR1 SGHVS and CDR2 FQNEAQ come from the germline V gene. Trimming took off 0 bases at V and 7 bases at J, with 7 bases between the two ends. The CDR3 length is 12 residues. The CDR3 protein is CASSLAPWEQYF. The CDR3 coding sequence is TGTGCCAGCAGCTTAGCCCCCTGGGAGCAGTACTTC.

The chain links TRBV5-6 to TRBJ1-1, with D unclear. Germline V gene data show CDR1 as SGHDT and CDR2 as YYEEEE. This CDR3 is 14 amino acids long. Trimming shortened V by 4 bases and J by 1 base, and 11 bases separated the two germline ends. The CDR3 DNA follows: TGTGCCAGCAGCACCTACGTATGGAACACTGAAGCTTTCTTT. It specifies CASSTYVWNTEAFF.

This clone was picked up one time. The chain links TRBV10-2 to TRBJ2-5; the D gene is possibly TRBD2 (6 bases). The CDR3 has 16 residues. V lost 0 bases, J lost 2 bases, and 13 bases lay in between. From germline, CDR1 is WSHSY and CDR2 SAAADI. The DNA of the CDR3 is TGCGCCAGCAGTGAGTCGAAGGCGGGGTTACAAGAGACCCAGTACTTC. It yields the protein CASSESKAGLQETQYF.

The V and J genes are TRBV7-9 and TRBJ1-6; unclear D gene. The germline V and J ends were trimmed by 5 bases and 8 bases, with 4 bases remaining between them. This CDR3 has 11 amino acids. CDR1 is SEHNR, CDR2 FQNEAQ, per germline (reference sequence). The CDR3 loop reads CASSPDSPLHF. The CDR3 bases are TGTGCCAGCAGCCCAGATTCACCCCTCCACTTT.

This clone was detected once. The chain has TRBV4-2 and TRBJ2-7; possible D gene TRBD2, 6 bases. The CDR3 totals 18 residues. The germline V gene encodes CDR1 LGHNA and CDR2 YNFKEQ. V lost 5 bases and J lost 2, with 25 bases in between. This CDR3 is CASSILASDDGEAYEQYF. CDR3 bases: TGTGCCAGCAGCATTCTCGCGTCGGATGACGGGGAGGCCTACGAGCAGTACTTC.